This T cell receptor beta chain stems from a study of blood T cell repertoires in COVID-19. Study background: Sites across the United States, Italy and Spain contributed samples from acute and convalescent COVID-19. T cells, B-cell-depleted T cells, or PBMCs supplied cDNA or gDNA.

The germline V gene encodes CDR1 LGHDT and CDR2 YNNKEL (reference sequence). V gave up 7 bases and J gave up 5 bases; unmatched junction bases: 11. The CDR3 loop spans 15 amino acids. Individuals aged about 18 to 89 years were recruited from 24 US areas. Cohort 3 donors counted as recovered after two negative PCRs, clearance, or resolved symptoms. Clones were read by immunoSEQ multiplex PCR, and TCRdb kept only the in-frame ones, dropping some. The sample lists over 300,000 clones, 70% to 90% occurring once. V and J are TRBV3-1 (or the pseudogene TRBV3-2) and TRBJ2-1; 7 nucleotides line up with TRBD2. The sequencing sample was made of PBMCs or T cells enriched from blood (not recorded which). This clonotype was sampled from a man in his thirties or forties who had recovered from COVID-19. CDR3: CASTRGVTRDNEQFF. CDR3 in DNA: TGTGCCAGCACACGGGGGGTAACAAGAGACAATGAGCAGTTCTTC.